The T cell receptor (beta chain) under discussion was sequenced for a study of glioma-infiltrating T cells after dendritic cell vaccination. Study-level information: Between about 2003 and 2013, patients got autologous tumor lysate-pulsed dendritic cell vaccines. Study-level findings and limits: Complete blood and tumor specimen sets were limited to few patients.

Primers: 60 V beta forward and 13 J beta reverse. Produced via immunoSEQ multiplex PCR; TCRdb's table is partial and in-frame only. The profile covers 93,000 or so clones, with 81% appearing a single time and approximately 12% taken by the ten largest. Details on this clone: Antigen specificity is unknown.

Per the germline V gene, CDR1 is MNHNY and CDR2 is SVGAGI (reference sequence). This CDR3 is 14 amino acids long. The V gene lost 3 bases and the J gene lost 0 bases, with 8 bases spanning the gap. The receptor's source is a human donor with glioblastoma. V gene TRBV6-6 combines with J gene TRBJ1-1, with a possible D match to TRBD1 (5 bases). The sequenced sample was blood, obtained before dendritic cell vaccination. This chain's CDR3 is CASSYGDLNTEAFF. DNA for the CDR3: TGTGCCAGCAGTTATGGGGACTTGAACACTGAAGCTTTCTTT.